Here is one TCR beta chain with its context. The CDR3 totals 16 residues. From germline, CDR1 is LGHNA and CDR2 YNFKEQ. Deletions cut 1 base from V and 3 bases from J, with 15 bases between. This entry belongs to a study of blood T cell repertoires in COVID-19. Profiling relied on immunoSEQ multiplex PCR, and the TCRdb table lists in-frame clones only, not all of them. The sample consists of 250,000 to 300,000 clones, about 88% of them appearing once. This clonotype was obtained from a man aged 18 to 30 with active or convalescent COVID-19. This chain uses TRBV4-2 with TRBJ1-2; D remains ambiguous. Sequencing was carried out using peripheral blood. This chain's CDR3 is CASSQVLTTMDYGYTF. DNA for the CDR3: TGTGCCAGCAGCCAAGTTCTTACAACTATGGACTATGGCTACACCTTC.